This TCR beta chain was found in a study of PD-L1 blockade in urothelial cancer. Sequenced by immunoSEQ multiplex PCR; TCRdb stores in-frame clones only, minus some. The sample has 50,000 to 65,000 clones; about 76% are singletons. Germline V gene sequence: CDR1 MGHRA, CDR2 YSYEKL. With V trimmed by 4 bases and J by 8 bases, 9 bases remained unmatched. This CDR3 is built from 17 residues. Time point specified: pretreatment peripheral blood. Patients' urothelial carcinoma was locally advanced or metastatic. The chain employs TRBV4-1 and TRBJ2-4, with 15 bases aligning to TRBD2. The sequences come from PBMCs, collected around atezolizumab (anti-PD-L1) treatment. The source is a man aged 65 to 79 with urothelial cancer. CDR3 amino acids: CASSRGLAGGPEDIQYF. CDR3 in DNA: TGCGCCAGCAGCCGCGGACTAGCGGGAGGGCCAGAGGACATTCAGTACTTC.